This is a list of T cell receptor beta chains from one sample in a study of beta chain features in type 1 diabetes. Profiled with immunoSEQ multiplex PCR; TCRdb holds only in-frame clones, not every one. The table records around 400,000 clones, about 15% of them present only once. Input material: naive CD4+ T cells from blood. Every receptor here comes from a woman between 18 and 29 years old in good health. The CDR3 runs from the conserved cysteine through the conserved F or W. The D gene is left open where the match is weak. The listing skips clone size in some rows; elsewhere it reads once, few, many or a size class.

abundance	v_gene	j_gene	d_gene	CDR3nt	CDR3aa
few	TRBV6-6	TRBJ2-7	.	TGTGCCAGCATCCGGGGGGGACAGTCCTACGAGCAGTACTTC	CASIRGGQSYEQYF
.	TRBV7-9	TRBJ2-1	.	TGTGCCAGCAGCGTCAGCGGGCTCAATGAGCAGTTCTTC	CASSVSGLNEQFF
few	TRBV5-4	TRBJ2-3	.	TGTGCCAGCAGCTTGAACAGGGTCACAGATACGCAGTATTTT	CASSLNRVTDTQYF
.	TRBV5-6	TRBJ2-4	TRBD2	TGTGCCAGCAGCCTACCCGGACTAGCAGGGTTAGCCAAAAACATTCAGTACTTC	CASSLPGLAGLAKNIQYF
.	TRBV7-2	TRBJ1-2	TRBD1	TGTGCCAGCAGCCCACCGGACAGGGCGCGCGGCTACACCTTC	CASSPPDRARGYTF
.	TRBV7-3	TRBJ2-1	.	TGTGCCAGCGCTCCCCGGGGGTCTTCCTACAATGAGCAGTTCTTC	CASAPRGSSYNEQFF
.	TRBV7-2	TRBJ1-2	.	TGTGCCAGCAGTCGTAAACAGAGTAACTATGGCTACACCTTC	CASSRKQSNYGYTF
few	TRBV29-1	TRBJ2-7	.	TGCAGCGCTGGGGACTCGTCCTCCATCGAGCAGTACTTC	CSAGDSSSIEQYF
.	TRBV14	TRBJ2-1	TRBD2	TGTGCCAGCAGCCTTACTAGCGGGAGGGCCCTTGAGCAGTTCTTC	CASSLTSGRALEQFF
few	TRBV30	TRBJ2-3	TRBD2	TGTGCCTGGAGTGTACAAGGTAGCGGGAAAGATACGCAGTATTTT	CAWSVQGSGKDTQYF
.	TRBV7-2	TRBJ1-2	TRBD1	TGTGCCAGCAGCTTAGAAGGGACAGGCCGTGAGCATGGCTACACCTTC	CASSLEGTGREHGYTF
.	TRBV2	TRBJ1-1	TRBD1	TGTGCCAGCAGTAAGGACAGGGGGACCACTGAAGCTTTCTTT	CASSKDRGTTEAFF
.	TRBV9	TRBJ1-1	.	TGTGCCAGCAGCGTAAGTACCACCCCAAGTCCTATGAACACTGAAGCTTTCTTT	CASSVSTTPSPMNTEAFF
few	TRBV20-1	TRBJ1-1	.	TGCAGTGCTAGTTCCAGGCTTGAAGCTTTCTTT	CSASSRLEAFF
.	TRBV18	TRBJ2-7	TRBD1	TGTGCCAGCTCAAGACAGGGCTCCTACGAGCAGTACTTC	CASSRQGSYEQYF
few	TRBV30	TRBJ2-1	TRBD2	TGTGCCTGGAGTACGGGACTAGCGGGCAATGAGCAGTTCTTC	CAWSTGLAGNEQFF